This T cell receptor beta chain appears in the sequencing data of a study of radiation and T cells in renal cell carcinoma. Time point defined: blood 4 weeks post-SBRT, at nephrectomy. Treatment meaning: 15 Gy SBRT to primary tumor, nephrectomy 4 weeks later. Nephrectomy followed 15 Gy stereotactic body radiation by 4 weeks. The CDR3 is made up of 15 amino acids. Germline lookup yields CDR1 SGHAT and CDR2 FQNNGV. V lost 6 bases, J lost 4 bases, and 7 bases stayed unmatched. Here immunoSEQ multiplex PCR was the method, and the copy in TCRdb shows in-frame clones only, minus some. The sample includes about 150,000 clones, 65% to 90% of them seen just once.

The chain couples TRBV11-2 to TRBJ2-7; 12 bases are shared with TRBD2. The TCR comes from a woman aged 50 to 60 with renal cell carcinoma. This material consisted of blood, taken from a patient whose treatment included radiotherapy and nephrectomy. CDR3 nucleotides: TGTGCCAGCAGGACACTAGCGGGGGGCCCATACGAGCAGTACTTC. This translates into CASRTLAGGPYEQYF.